This passage covers 32 T cell receptor beta chains from one sample sequenced in a study of early T cells in non-severe SARS-CoV-2 infection. TCRdb re-derived calls from the 5' RACE reads in MiXCR, one entry per CDR3 protein. The repertoire holds about 92,000 distinct CDR3 sequences, with 12% to 15% as singletons. Sequencing used whole blood. The receptors derive from an adult who was a healthcare worker with PCR-confirmed SARS-CoV-2 infection or an uninfected control (not recorded which).

V and J are TRBV6-2 or TRBV6-3 and TRBJ2-3, with D maybe TRBD2 (6 bases). This CDR3 is built from 14 residues. The V gene lost 2 bases and the J gene lost 4 bases, with 10 bases spanning the gap. Germline CDR1 and CDR2: MNHEY and SVGEGT. The CDR3 nucleotides read TGTGCCAGCAGTTACGGAGGGGTCCCAGATACGCAGTATTTT. It yields the protein CASSYGGVPDTQYF.

V and J are TRBV10-2 and TRBJ2-3, with D possibly matching TRBD2 (5 bases). Germline V lookup: CDR1 WSHSY, CDR2 SAAADI. Between the trimmed V and J ends, which lost 2 bases and 4 bases, there was a span of 7 bases. There are 13 residues in the CDR3. CDR3 residues: CASSETSADTQYF. The CDR3 region has the DNA TGCGCCAGCAGTGAGACTAGTGCAGATACGCAGTATTTT.

This clonotype was picked up many times. The chain uses TRBV3-1 and TRBJ1-2, with 9 bases matching TRBD1. The CDR3 has 15 amino acids. Germline V gene data show CDR1 as LGHDT and CDR2 as YNNKEL (reference sequence). J lost 4 bases, V lost 4 bases, and 7 bases had no gene match. DNA of the CDR3: TGTGCCAGCAGCCGTAACGGACAGGGGATCTATGGCTACACCTTC. It encodes CASSRNGQGIYGYTF. The full variable domain, completed using reference TRBV3-1 and TRBJ1-2, is DTAVSQTPKYLVTQMGNDKSIKCEQNLGHDTMYWYKQDSKKFLKIMFSYNNKELIINETVPNRFSPKSPDKAHLNLHINSLELGDSAVYFCASSRNGQGIYGYTFGSGTRLTVV.

This clonotype occurred a few times. The chain is built from TRBV20-1 and TRBJ2-1, with D perhaps assigned TRBD1 or TRBD2 (5 bases each). V was cut by 6 bases and J by 0 bases, with 18 bases left in between. Germline V gene data show CDR1 as DFQATT and CDR2 as SNEGSKA (reference sequence). The CDR3 length is 16 residues. The CDR3 spells CSASGPLSSSYNEQFF. CDR3 nucleotide sequence: TGCAGTGCCTCGGGACCACTGTCGAGCTCCTACAATGAGCAGTTCTTC.

This clonotype has more than one count but fewer than ten. V is TRBV4-3 and J is TRBJ2-2; unclear D gene. Deletions cut 1 base from V and 1 base from J, with 13 bases between. The CDR3 has 17 residues. Germline CDR1 LGHNA, CDR2 YSLEER. CDR3 coding DNA: TGCGCCAGCAGCCAAGTTCTAGGGATGATGAACACCGGGGAGCTGTTTTTT. The encoded protein is CASSQVLGMMNTGELFF.

This clonotype was recorded at least ten times. J is TRBJ2-3 and V is TRBV27; tentatively, D is TRBD1 (6 bases). Germline CDR1 MNHEY, CDR2 SMNVEV (reference sequence). The ends were cut back, 4 bases at V and 2 bases at J, with 10 bases in the middle. CDR3 size: 14 residues. The CDR3 reads CASSWQGFTDTQYF. The CDR3 DNA reads TGTGCCAGCAGTTGGCAGGGGTTCACAGATACGCAGTATTTT.

The V and J genes are TRBV29-1 and TRBJ2-3; D call uncertain. The germline CDR1 and CDR2 sequences are SQVTM and ANQGSEA. The ends were cut back, 7 bases at V and 2 bases at J, with 19 bases in the middle. The CDR3 covers 15 residues. The CDR3 region is CSAAPGRAFTDTQYF. CDR3 DNA sequence: TGCAGCGCAGCCCCCGGTAGGGCCTTCACAGATACGCAGTATTTT.

This clonotype was counted between two and nine times. The chain recombines TRBV15 with TRBJ2-1; D uncertain. V lost 0 bases and J 10 bases, leaving 16 bases between the germline ends. This CDR3 region has 15 residues. Germline V gives CDR1 LNHNV, CDR2 YYDKDF (reference sequence). The CDR3, as DNA: TGTGCCACCAGCAGAGATTTAAGTGAGGCCCGCGAGCAGTTCTTC. Translated: CATSRDLSEAREQFF.

This clonotype appeared a few times. The CDR3 sequence is CASSDRRITGNTIYF. Written as DNA, the CDR3 is TGTGCCAGCAGTGACAGGCGGATAACTGGAAACACCATATATTTT. This chain joins TRBV6-1 and TRBJ1-3; D gene uncertain. Germline V gene sequence: CDR1 MNHNS, CDR2 SASEGT. Trimming left V 3 bases short and J 2 bases short, with 11 bases between. The CDR3 has 15 amino acids.

The chain couples TRBV7-6 to TRBJ2-7; the D gene is possibly TRBD1 (6 bases). Germline CDR1 reads SGHVS; CDR2 reads FNYEAQ. The CDR3 loop spans 14 amino acids. The germline V and J ends were trimmed by 5 bases and 5 bases, with 16 bases remaining between them. CDR3 sequence: CASSQVGARDEQYF. CDR3 bases: TGTGCCAGCAGCCAGGTGGGGGCGAGGGACGAGCAGTACTTC.

The CDR3, as DNA: TGTGCCAGCAGTCTCGCTGGGGCCAACGTCCTGACTTTC. This codes for CASSLAGANVLTF. This chain links TRBV9 with TRBJ2-6; D is undetermined. The CDR3 consists of 13 residues. V was cut by 5 bases and J by 2 bases, with 5 bases left in between. The germline V gene encodes CDR1 SGDLS and CDR2 YYNGEE.

V and J are TRBV19 and TRBJ2-7; D call uncertain. The CDR3 contains 11 residues. V lost 4 bases to trimming and J lost 3 bases, with 4 bases between them. Germline V gene data show CDR1 as LNHDA and CDR2 as SQIVND (reference sequence). Here the CDR3 DNA reads TGTGCCAGTAGTAATCTCTACGAGCAGTACTTC. Encoded protein: CASSNLYEQYF.

In regard to this clonotype: This may stem from a read error, because a much larger clone lies one nucleotide away. The chain has TRBV6-1 and TRBJ2-5, with 7 nucleotides matching TRBD2. Germline assignment: CDR1 MNHNS and CDR2 SASEGT. CDR3 size: 16 residues. The DNA of the CDR3 is TGTGCCAGCAGTTCTGGAAGGACTAGAGAAGTAGAGTCCCAGTACTTC. Amino acid sequence: CASSSGRTREVESQYF.

V and J are TRBV10-3 and TRBJ1-1, with TRBD1 identical over 8 bases. Trimming at V came to 6 bases and at J to 3 bases, leaving 3 bases not matched to a gene. CDR3 length: 13 residues. Germline V gene lookup returns CDR1 ENHRY and CDR2 SYGVKD. The CDR3 loop is CAIRSDRDTEAFF. The DNA of the CDR3 is TGTGCCATCAGATCGGACAGGGACACTGAAGCTTTCTTT.

This chain joins TRBV28 and TRBJ2-5; D is perhaps TRBD1 (5 bases). The CDR3 is 13 residues long. V gave up 8 bases and J gave up 5 bases, with 15 bases separating them. CDR1 is MDHEN and CDR2 is SYDVKM in the germline V gene. The CDR3 sequence: CASRQGFTETQYF. DNA of the CDR3: TGTGCCAGCCGGCAGGGATTTACGGAGACCCAGTACTTC.

The V gene is TRBV5-1, the J gene TRBJ2-1, with 9 bases fitting TRBD1. The CDR3 runs to 14 residues. Losses at the gene ends were 4 bases for V and 5 bases for J; bases not matched to a gene: 4. In germline, CDR1 is SGHRS, CDR2 YFSETQ. The CDR3 sequence is CASSLDRGNNEQFF. Written as DNA, the CDR3 is TGCGCCAGCAGCCTGGACAGGGGAAACAATGAGCAGTTCTTC.

This clonotype was counted between two and nine times. The chain carries TRBV6-2 or TRBV6-3 and TRBJ2-7; the match to TRBD2 covers 10 bases. Germline CDR1 MNHEY, CDR2 SVGEGT. CDR3 length: 15 amino acids. Losses at the gene ends were 6 bases for V and 2 bases for J; bases not matched to a gene: 7. The CDR3 is CASRTPSGGAYEQYF. The CDR3 DNA follows: TGTGCCAGCAGGACACCGAGCGGGGGGGCCTACGAGCAGTACTTC.

The gene calls are TRBV18 and TRBJ2-3, with D maybe TRBD1 (6 bases). Germline V CDR1 and CDR2: KGHSH, LQKENI. Trimming stripped 6 bases from V and 4 bases from J, with 17 bases between. The CDR3 contains 15 residues. CDR3 sequence reads: CASSPTMGAADTQYF. The DNA of the CDR3 is TGTGCCAGCTCCCCTACGATGGGGGCGGCAGATACGCAGTATTTT.

This clonotype was found many times. V is TRBV19 and J is TRBJ1-5; D is uncertain. Germline V lookup: CDR1 LNHDA, CDR2 SQIVND (reference sequence). V dropped 3 bases and J dropped 0 bases, with 6 bases sitting between them. The CDR3 has 14 residues. The CDR3: CASSMQHSNQPQHF. The CDR3, as DNA: TGTGCCAGTAGTATGCAGCATAGCAATCAGCCCCAGCATTTT. Filled out from reference TRBV19 and TRBJ1-5, the complete variable domain reads DGGITQSPKYLFRKEGQNVTLSCEQNLNHDAMYWYRQDPGQGLRLIYYSQIVNDFQKGDIAEGYSVSREKKESFPLTVTSAQKNPTAFYLCASSMQHSNQPQHFGDGTRLSIL.

The CDR3 loop is CASSPHGDRAFF. As DNA, the CDR3 is TGTGCCAGCAGCCCCCATGGGGATAGGGCTTTCTTT. This chain joins TRBV7-9 and TRBJ1-1, with unresolved D. The CDR3 spans 12 residues. Per the germline V gene, CDR1 is SEHNR and CDR2 is FQNEAQ (reference sequence). V lost 5 bases to trimming and J lost 11 bases, with 15 bases between them.

In this sample, this clonotype turned up a few times. The chain joins TRBV14 to TRBJ2-2; 9 bases are shared with TRBD2. The J segment lost 4 bases and the V segment lost 6 bases, leaving 9 bases of the junction unmatched. The CDR3 runs to 16 residues. CDR1 is SGHDN and CDR2 is FVKESK in the germline V gene. For the CDR3, the DNA is TGTGCCAGCAGACCTTCCGGGACTAGCATCACCGGGGAGCTGTTTTTT. Its protein product is CASRPSGTSITGELFF. The full variable domain, its missing parts supplied by reference TRBV14 and TRBJ2-2, is EAGVTQFPSHSVIEKGQTVTLRCDPISGHDNLYWYRRVMGKEIKFLLHFVKESKQDESGMPNNRFLAERTGGTYSTLKVQPAELEDSGVYFCASRPSGTSITGELFFGEGSRLTVL.

The chain combines TRBV3-1 with TRBJ2-5, with TRBD2 identical over 9 bases. V lost 4 bases, J lost 2 bases, and 8 bases stayed unmatched. The CDR3 is 16 amino acids. Per the germline V gene, CDR1 is LGHDT and CDR2 is YNNKEL (reference sequence). CDR3 protein: CASSLRGSGGQETQYF. For the CDR3, the DNA is TGTGCCAGCAGCCTAAGAGGTAGCGGGGGACAAGAGACCCAGTACTTC.

The V gene is TRBV7-9, the J gene TRBJ2-7; D perhaps matches TRBD1 (5 bases). Deletions cut 5 bases from V and 6 bases from J, with 17 bases between. The CDR3 has 14 residues. The germline CDR1 and CDR2 sequences are SEHNR and FQNEAQ (reference sequence). The CDR3 sequence is CASSPPETVFEQYF. Here the CDR3 DNA reads TGTGCCAGCAGCCCGCCGGAGACAGTGTTCGAGCAGTACTTC.

The V and J genes are TRBV24-1 and TRBJ2-2; D gene unclear. The V end lost 9 bases, the J end lost 7 bases, and 17 bases lay between the germline ends. Germline-derived CDR1 and CDR2 are KGHDR and SFDVKD. This CDR3 has 14 residues. For the CDR3, the DNA is TGTGCCACCGGTAGCCCCAGCCCCCTCGGGGAGCTGTTTTTT. Protein product: CATGSPSPLGELFF.

J is TRBJ1-1 and V is TRBV6-6; no definite D call. The ends were cut back, 0 bases at V and 0 bases at J, with 8 bases in the middle. The CDR3 is 15 amino acids. The V gene's germline CDR1 is MNHNY and CDR2 SVGAGI (reference sequence). Written as DNA, the CDR3 is TGTGCCAGCAGTTACTCGTCAAGCCTGAACACTGAAGCTTTCTTT. Translation gives CASSYSSSLNTEAFF.

The rearrangement joins TRBV5-1 to TRBJ1-5; 7 bases align to TRBD1. The CDR3 sequence is 15 residues long. With 4 bases clipped from V and 3 bases from J, the junction kept 7 bases outside the gene matches. CDR1 and CDR2 (germline): SGHRS, YFSETQ. This CDR3 reads CASSTGTASNQPQHF. CDR3 nucleotide sequence: TGCGCCAGCAGCACGGGGACAGCTTCCAATCAGCCCCAGCATTTT.

The chain carries TRBV29-1 and TRBJ1-1; D might be TRBD1 (6 bases). The length of the CDR3 is 12 residues. Germline CDR1 reads SQVTM; CDR2 reads ANQGSEA. Trimming took off 7 bases at V and 1 base at J, with 10 bases between the two ends. CDR3 sequence reads: CSGGRGNTEAFF. CDR3 sequence (DNA): TGCAGCGGCGGCAGGGGGAACACTGAAGCTTTCTTT.

The V call is TRBV27, the J call TRBJ2-7; TRBD1 is a possible D gene (6 bases). CDR3 length equals 13 residues. Germline values: CDR1 MNHEY, CDR2 SMNVEV (reference sequence). V was shortened by 5 bases and J by 4 bases, with 12 bases between the two germline ends. The CDR3 protein is CASSHKQGYEQYF. In DNA, the CDR3 is TGTGCCAGCAGTCATAAACAGGGATACGAGCAGTACTTC.

V usage is TRBV19 and J usage is TRBJ2-7, with no clear D. The CDR3 has 10 amino acids. Trimming cost V 2 bases and J 5 bases, with 1 base left between them. The V gene's germline CDR1 is LNHDA and CDR2 SQIVND (reference sequence). CDR3 sequence (DNA): TGTGCCAGTAGTATAAACGAGCAGTACTTC. Translated: CASSINEQYF.

This clonotype has at least ten counts. V and J are TRBV21-1 and TRBJ1-1; TRBD1 is the table's D call, not checked against the DNA. TRBV21-1 is listed as a pseudogene. This CDR3 is 14 amino acids long. The CDR3 loop is CASSQPRGAAEAFF. CDR3 DNA sequence: TGTGCCAGCAGTCAACCCAGAGGGGCCGCTGAAGCTTTCTTT.

This clonotype has a handful of counts. CDR3 coding DNA: TGCGCCAGCAGCCCCGACCATTACGAGCAGTACTTC. This sequence encodes CASSPDHYEQYF. The genes are TRBV5-1 and TRBJ2-7; no reliable D call. This CDR3 is 12 amino acids long. Trimming left V 4 bases short and J 4 bases short, with 9 bases between. Looked up from germline, CDR1 is SGHRS and CDR2 is YFSETQ.

V and J are TRBV11-2 and TRBJ2-7; D is ambiguous. Germline CDR1 reads SGHAT; CDR2 reads FQNNGV. The CDR3 length is 13 residues. V was cut by 1 base and J by 0 bases, with 4 bases left in between. The CDR3 here is CASSLGNSYEQYF. CDR3 bases: TGTGCCAGCAGCTTAGGGAACTCCTACGAGCAGTACTTC.